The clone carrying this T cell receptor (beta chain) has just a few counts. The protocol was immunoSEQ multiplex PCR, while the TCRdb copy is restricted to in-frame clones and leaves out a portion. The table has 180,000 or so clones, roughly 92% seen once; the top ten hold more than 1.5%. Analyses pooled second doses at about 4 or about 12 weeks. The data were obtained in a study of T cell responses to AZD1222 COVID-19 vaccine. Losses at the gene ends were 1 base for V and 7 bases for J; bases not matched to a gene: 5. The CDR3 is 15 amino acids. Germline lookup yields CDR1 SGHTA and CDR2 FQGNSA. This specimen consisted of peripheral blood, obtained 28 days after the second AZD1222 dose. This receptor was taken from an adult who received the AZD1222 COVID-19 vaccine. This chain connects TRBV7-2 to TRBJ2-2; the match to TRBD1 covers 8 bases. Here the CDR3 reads CASSLGQGAVGELFF. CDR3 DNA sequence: TGTGCCAGCAGCTTAGGGCAGGGGGCGGTCGGGGAGCTGTTTTTT.